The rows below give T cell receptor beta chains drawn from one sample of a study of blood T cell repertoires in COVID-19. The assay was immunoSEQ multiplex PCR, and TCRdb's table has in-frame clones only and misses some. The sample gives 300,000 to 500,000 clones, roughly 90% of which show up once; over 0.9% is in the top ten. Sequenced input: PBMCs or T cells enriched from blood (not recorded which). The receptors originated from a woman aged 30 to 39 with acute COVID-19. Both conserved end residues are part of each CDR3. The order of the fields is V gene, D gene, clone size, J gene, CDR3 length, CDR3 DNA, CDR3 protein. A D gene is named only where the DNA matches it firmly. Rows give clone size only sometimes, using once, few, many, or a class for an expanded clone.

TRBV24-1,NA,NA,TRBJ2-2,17,TGTGCCACCAGTGACCCTTACAGGGCGGGTAACACCGGGGAGCTGTTTTTT,CATSDPYRAGNTGELFF
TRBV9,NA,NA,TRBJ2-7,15,TGTGCCAGCAGCGTAGGGGCCGAGCCATTCTACGAGCAGTACTTC,CASSVGAEPFYEQYF
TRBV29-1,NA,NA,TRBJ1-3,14,TGCAGCGTTGGGGACAAAAAGTGGGGAAACACCATATATTTT,CSVGDKKWGNTIYF
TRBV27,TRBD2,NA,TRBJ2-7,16,TGTGCCAGCAGTTTATCGGGGAGGGGAGGTTTGAACGAGCAGTACTTC,CASSLSGRGGLNEQYF
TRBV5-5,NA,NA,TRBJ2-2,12,TGTGCCAGCAGCATGAGCACCGGGGAGCTGTTTTTT,CASSMSTGELFF
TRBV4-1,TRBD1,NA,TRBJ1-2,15,TGCGCCAGCAGCCAGGACAGGGGGCTTGGCTATGGCTACACCTTC,CASSQDRGLGYGYTF
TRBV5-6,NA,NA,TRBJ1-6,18,TGTGCCAGCAGCTTGGACCCGGGACATCGAGGAACCTATTCACCCCTCCACTTT,CASSLDPGHRGTYSPLHF
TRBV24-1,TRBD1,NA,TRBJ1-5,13,TGTGCCACCAGGGGACAGAGCAATCAGCCCCAGCATTTT,CATRGQSNQPQHF
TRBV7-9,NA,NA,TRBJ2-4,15,TGTGCCAGCAGCGGAAACGACCGGGATTGGAACATTCAGTACTTC,CASSGNDRDWNIQYF
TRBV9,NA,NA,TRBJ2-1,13,TGTGCCAGCAGCGTTCCCGGGGTCAATGAGCAGTTCTTC,CASSVPGVNEQFF
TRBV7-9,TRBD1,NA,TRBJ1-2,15,TGTGCCAGCAGCTTAACGACAGGGGCTCTCTATGGCTACACCTTC,CASSLTTGALYGYTF
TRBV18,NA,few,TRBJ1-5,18,TGTGCCAGCTCACCAACGGGCGGGGGGCCCAACGGGAATCAGCCCCAGCATTTT,CASSPTGGGPNGNQPQHF
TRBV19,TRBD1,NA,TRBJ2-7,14,TGTGCCAGTAGCACCGGGACAGGGACCTACGAGCAGTACTTC,CASSTGTGTYEQYF
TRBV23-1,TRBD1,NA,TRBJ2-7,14,TGCGCCAGCAGTCATACCCACGGACAGGCCTCGGGGTACTTC,CASSHTHGQASGYF
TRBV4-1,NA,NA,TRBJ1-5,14,TGCGCCAGCAGCCCGCTCAGGGAGGGTCAGCCCCAGCATTTT,CASSPLREGQPQHF
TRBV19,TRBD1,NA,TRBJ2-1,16,TGTGCCAGTAGTATAGCCCCGGGACAGGGGTATGGTGAGCAGTTCTTC,CASSIAPGQGYGEQFF
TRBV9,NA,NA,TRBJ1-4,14,TGTGCCAGCAGCGTAGGGGACTGGGGTGAAAAACTGTTTTTT,CASSVGDWGEKLFF
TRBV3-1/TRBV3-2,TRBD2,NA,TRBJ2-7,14,TGTGCCAGCAGCCAGCTAGCGGGGGGATACGAGCAGTACTTC,CASSQLAGGYEQYF
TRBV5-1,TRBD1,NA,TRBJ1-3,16,TGCGCCAGCAGCTTGAGTTACACAGGGGATGGAAACACCATATATTTT,CASSLSYTGDGNTIYF
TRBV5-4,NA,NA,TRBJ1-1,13,TGTGCCAGCAGCTGGCGGGGGAACACTGAAGCTTTCTTT,CASSWRGNTEAFF
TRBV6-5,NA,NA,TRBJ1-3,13,TGTGCCAGCTCGCGACTGTCCGGAAACACCATATATTTT,CASSRLSGNTIYF
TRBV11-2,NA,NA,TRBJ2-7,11,TGTGCCAGCAGCCTACGAGGTGAGCAGTACTTC,CASSLRGEQYF
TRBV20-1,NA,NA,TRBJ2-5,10,TGCAGTGCTAGGCAGGAGACCCAGTACTTC,CSARQETQYF
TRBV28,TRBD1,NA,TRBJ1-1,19,TGTGCCAGCAGTACCCGCATAGGTCGGGACAGTTTTTTGAACACTGAAGCTTTCTTT,CASSTRIGRDSFLNTEAFF